Shown below are 12 T cell receptor beta chains from a single sample sequenced in a study of T-cell memory formation after mild COVID-19. TCRdb independently ran MiXCR on the 5' RACE reads; one entry per CDR3 protein. The data hold under 200,000 distinct CDR3 sequences, with around 10% observed a single time. The sequenced sample consisted of PBMCs or a T cell subset sorted from them (not recorded which). The receptors come from a man aged 18 to 30 who had mild COVID-19 (a few samples of this study predate the infection). Cell type and time point are not known.

CDR3 in amino acids: CASRPTEAYGYTF. The DNA for the CDR3 is TGTGCCAGCAGGCCCACCGAAGCCTATGGCTACACCTTC. The chain links TRBV12-3 or TRBV12-4 to TRBJ1-2; D call uncertain. This CDR3 is built from 13 residues. Trimming stripped 6 bases from V and 4 bases from J, with 12 bases between.

This clonotype has just a few counts. The chain uses TRBV5-4 and TRBJ2-3; TRBD1 agrees at 9 bases. J lost 6 bases, V lost 0 bases, and 2 bases had no gene match. CDR3 length equals 14 residues. CDR1 and CDR2 (germline): SGHNT, YYREEE (reference sequence). CDR3 sequence: CASSLGTGEDTQYF. Written as DNA, the CDR3 is TGTGCCAGCAGCTTGGGGACAGGGGAGGATACGCAGTATTTT.

This clonotype has more than one count but fewer than ten. The rearrangement joins TRBV7-2 to TRBJ2-5, with D maybe TRBD1 (7 bases). The germline gives CDR1 SGHTA, CDR2 FQGNSA. The CDR3 loop spans 15 amino acids. V was clipped by 5 bases and J by 5 bases, with 18 bases between them. CDR3 nucleotides: TGTGCCAGCAGCCTCAGGGGGGCCGCGGGGGAGACCCAGTACTTC. Its translation is CASSLRGAAGETQYF.

The genes are TRBV20-1 and TRBJ2-5; TRBD2 might be the D (6 bases). V shed 6 bases and J shed 6 bases, with 14 bases lying between them. The CDR3 consists of 12 residues. Germline V CDR1 and CDR2: DFQATT, SNEGSKA (reference sequence). CDR3 DNA: TGCAGTGCCCGGGACTCCCCGAAGACCCAGTACTTC. It yields the protein CSARDSPKTQYF.

DNA for the CDR3: TGTGCCAGCAGTTACCGGGACAGGCGGTCACCCCTCCACTTT. Its protein is CASSYRDRRSPLHF. This chain links TRBV6-5 with TRBJ1-6; 8 bases align to TRBD1. The CDR3 is 14 amino acids. Unmatched junction bases numbered 4, after V lost 2 bases and J lost 10 bases. CDR1 and CDR2 from the germline V gene are MNHEY and SVGAGI.

The chain links TRBV3-1 to TRBJ2-7; D gene uncertain. Per the germline V gene, CDR1 is LGHDT and CDR2 is YNNKEL (reference sequence). This CDR3 has 12 amino acids. Trimming stripped 3 bases from V and 6 bases from J, with 9 bases between. DNA for the CDR3: TGTGCCAGCAGCCAGGCGAGCGTCGAGCAGTACTTC. It encodes CASSQASVEQYF.

This clonotype was seen a handful of times. This chain uses TRBV6-5 with TRBJ1-1; 8 bases agree with TRBD1. Trimming took 0 bases from V and 3 from J; bases not matched to a gene: 9. Per the germline V gene, CDR1 is MNHEY and CDR2 is SVGAGI. CDR3 length: 17 residues. Written as DNA, the CDR3 is TGTGCCAGCAGTTACTCAGGCAGGGGGCGAATTGACACTGAAGCTTTCTTT. This gives the protein CASSYSGRGRIDTEAFF.

The gene calls are TRBV12-3 or TRBV12-4 and TRBJ2-4, with D perhaps TRBD1 (7 bases). Between the trimmed V and J ends, which lost 6 bases and 3 bases, there was a span of 18 bases. The CDR3 has 16 residues. The chain's CDR3 is CASRFDAGTVKNIQYF. The CDR3 region has the DNA TGTGCCAGCAGATTCGATGCGGGGACAGTCAAAAACATTCAGTACTTC.

This clonotype was counted ten times or more. The chain couples TRBV4-3 to TRBJ1-6; D ambiguous. Looked up from germline, CDR1 is LGHNA and CDR2 is YSLEER. V was shortened by 0 bases and J by 8 bases, with 20 bases between the two germline ends. The CDR3 extends over 18 amino acids. The CDR3 here is CASSQEVSASDVYSPLHF. The CDR3 coding sequence is TGCGCCAGCAGCCAAGAGGTATCTGCGTCCGACGTGTATTCACCCCTCCACTTT.

This rearrangement joins TRBV2 to TRBJ2-1, with 7 bases matching TRBD1. Trimming cost V 8 bases and J 8 bases; bases outside gene matches: 15. The germline V gene encodes CDR1 SNHLY and CDR2 FYNNEI. There are 15 residues in the CDR3. CDR3 nucleotide sequence: TGTGCCAGCCTTACAGGGGTCCAAACGGGTCATGAGCAGTTCTTC. It is translated as CASLTGVQTGHEQFF.

The rearrangement uses TRBV29-1 and TRBJ1-1; D call uncertain. This CDR3 has 10 amino acids. Trimming pared 7 bases from V and 11 bases from J, leaving 14 bases between. CDR1 and CDR2 from the germline V gene are SQVTM and ANQGSEA. The CDR3 reads CSALLLSAFF. CDR3 DNA sequence: TGCAGCGCGCTGCTGCTGTCCGCTTTCTTT.

This chain joins TRBV28 and TRBJ2-7; 7 nucleotides line up with TRBD1. Germline-derived CDR1 and CDR2 are MDHEN and SYDVKM. The CDR3 length is 14 residues. Trimming at V came to 1 base and at J to 3 bases, leaving 3 bases not matched to a gene. CDR3 in amino acids: CASSLFGTDYEQYV. In DNA form, the CDR3 reads TGTGCCAGCAGTTTATTCGGGACAGACTACGAGCAGTACGTC.